A selection of T cell receptor beta chains follows, all from one sample in a study of T cells in Graves' hyperthyroidism and ophthalmopathy. TCRdb independently ran MiXCR on the multiplex PCR reads; one entry per CDR3 protein. This table has around 300,000 distinct CDR3 sequences, 13% appearing once. Sequencing was done on a sample of blood. The receptors shown here come from a woman younger than 45 with Graves' hyperthyroidism that later progressed to Graves' ophthalmopathy. The CDR3 runs from the conserved cysteine through the conserved F or W. Each record gives: J gene, D gene, V gene, clone size, CDR3 protein, CDR3 DNA. A D gene is named only where the DNA matches it firmly. Expanded clones are given a class, and other clones once, few, many or no size at all.

j_call: TRBJ1-1; d_call: -; v_call: TRBV19; clone_size: many; cdr3_aa: CASSIRRPGMNTEAFF; cdr3_nt: TGTGCCAGTAGTATAAGGCGCCCCGGGATGAACACTGAAGCTTTCTTT
j_call: TRBJ2-7; d_call: -; v_call: TRBV4-1; clone_size: few; cdr3_aa: CASSPLLVGYEQYF; cdr3_nt: TGCGCCAGCAGCCCGTTACTAGTAGGGTACGAGCAGTACTTC
j_call: TRBJ2-1; d_call: -; v_call: TRBV28; clone_size: many; cdr3_aa: CASSLYRGIDEQFF; cdr3_nt: TGTGCCAGCAGTTTATACCGAGGGATTGATGAGCAGTTCTTC
j_call: TRBJ1-1; d_call: -; v_call: TRBV28; clone_size: many; cdr3_aa: CASSPRGAGVFAEAFF; cdr3_nt: TGTGCCAGCAGTCCCCGGGGAGCGGGGGTTTTTGCTGAAGCTTTCTTT
j_call: TRBJ2-7; d_call: -; v_call: TRBV6-4; clone_size: few; cdr3_aa: CASSDSTGRDYEQYF; cdr3_nt: TGTGCCAGCAGTGACTCAACAGGCAGGGATTACGAGCAGTACTTC
j_call: TRBJ1-6; d_call: -; v_call: TRBV14; clone_size: -; cdr3_aa: CASSLLGNSPLHF; cdr3_nt: TGTGCCAGCAGCCTCCTGGGGAATTCACCCCTCCACTTT
j_call: TRBJ2-5; d_call: TRBD2; v_call: TRBV24-1; clone_size: many; cdr3_aa: CATSDLKGGSSRETQYF; cdr3_nt: TGTGCCACCAGTGATTTGAAAGGCGGGAGCAGTCGAGAGACCCAGTACTTC
j_call: TRBJ2-3; d_call: TRBD2; v_call: TRBV7-9; clone_size: many; cdr3_aa: CASSFFTSGRTDTQYF; cdr3_nt: TGTGCCAGCAGCTTTTTTACTAGCGGTCGCACAGATACGCAGTATTTT
j_call: TRBJ2-3; d_call: -; v_call: TRBV24-1; clone_size: many; cdr3_aa: CATSARKGQKSPTSTDTQYF; cdr3_nt: TGTGCCACCAGTGCCAGAAAAGGGCAGAAGAGCCCAACTAGCACAGATACGCAGTATTTT
j_call: TRBJ2-3; d_call: -; v_call: TRBV24-1; clone_size: many; cdr3_aa: CATSDLFTDTQYF; cdr3_nt: TGTGCCACCAGTGATTTGTTCACAGATACGCAGTATTTT
j_call: TRBJ2-4; d_call: TRBD2; v_call: TRBV6-2/TRBV6-3; clone_size: -; cdr3_aa: CASTHEEREGPLAKNIQYF; cdr3_nt: TGTGCCAGCACTCACGAGGAGCGGGAGGGCCCTCTAGCCAAAAACATTCAGTACTTC
j_call: TRBJ2-5; d_call: TRBD2; v_call: TRBV13; clone_size: many; cdr3_aa: CASRPGRVQETQYF; cdr3_nt: TGTGCCAGCAGGCCGGGGAGGGTACAAGAGACCCAGTACTTC
j_call: TRBJ1-3; d_call: -; v_call: TRBV9; clone_size: -; cdr3_aa: CASSENQNTIYF; cdr3_nt: TGTGCCAGCAGCGAGAATCAGAACACCATATATTTT
j_call: TRBJ2-1; d_call: TRBD2; v_call: TRBV6-6; clone_size: many; cdr3_aa: CASSYAGAAYNEQFF; cdr3_nt: TGTGCCAGCAGTTACGCGGGAGCGGCTTACAATGAGCAGTTCTTC
j_call: TRBJ2-1; d_call: TRBD2; v_call: TRBV7-3; clone_size: few; cdr3_aa: CASSSLAASYNEQFF; cdr3_nt: TGTGCCAGCAGCTCCCTAGCGGCCTCCTACAATGAGCAGTTCTTC
j_call: TRBJ2-2; d_call: -; v_call: TRBV2; clone_size: -; cdr3_aa: CASSAANTGELFF; cdr3_nt: TGTGCCAGCAGTGCAGCGAACACCGGGGAGCTGTTTTTT
j_call: TRBJ2-7; d_call: TRBD2; v_call: TRBV7-6; clone_size: many; cdr3_aa: CASSPLAGPSGDEQYF; cdr3_nt: TGTGCCAGCAGTCCCTTAGCGGGACCCTCAGGGGACGAGCAGTACTTC
j_call: TRBJ2-3; d_call: -; v_call: TRBV6-5; clone_size: many; cdr3_aa: CASSYSTPDTDTQYF; cdr3_nt: TGTGCCAGCAGTTACTCGACCCCAGACACAGATACGCAGTATTTT
j_call: TRBJ1-2; d_call: TRBD1; v_call: TRBV2; clone_size: many; cdr3_aa: CASSPGTGSGYTF; cdr3_nt: TGTGCCAGCAGTCCTGGGACAGGGAGTGGCTACACCTTC
j_call: TRBJ1-2; d_call: -; v_call: TRBV13; clone_size: many; cdr3_aa: CASRFIGRYGYTF; cdr3_nt: TGTGCCAGCAGATTCATCGGACGCTATGGCTACACCTTC
j_call: TRBJ2-5; d_call: -; v_call: TRBV6-5; clone_size: -; cdr3_aa: CASSYGGARETQYF; cdr3_nt: TGTGCCAGCAGTTACGGGGGGGCTCGGGAGACCCAGTACTTC
j_call: TRBJ1-1; d_call: -; v_call: TRBV9; clone_size: many; cdr3_aa: CASSEVGVNTEAFF; cdr3_nt: TGTGCCAGCAGCGAGGTAGGGGTGAACACTGAAGCTTTCTTT
j_call: TRBJ1-2; d_call: TRBD1; v_call: TRBV6-1; clone_size: many; cdr3_aa: CATHTGQGIQSHGYTF; cdr3_nt: TGTGCCACCCACACGGGACAGGGTATTCAAAGCCATGGCTACACCTTC
j_call: TRBJ1-3; d_call: -; v_call: TRBV9; clone_size: few; cdr3_aa: CASSAGLSGNTIYF; cdr3_nt: TGTGCCAGCAGCGCAGGGCTCTCTGGAAACACCATATATTTT
j_call: TRBJ2-3; d_call: -; v_call: TRBV14; clone_size: -; cdr3_aa: CASSQDSFTGDTQYF; cdr3_nt: TGTGCCAGCAGCCAAGACTCTTTCACGGGGGATACGCAGTATTTT
j_call: TRBJ1-5; d_call: TRBD1; v_call: TRBV6-2/TRBV6-3; clone_size: few; cdr3_aa: CASTSVTGAGDQPQHF; cdr3_nt: TGTGCCAGCACTTCTGTTACAGGGGCGGGGGATCAGCCCCAGCATTTT
j_call: TRBJ1-6; d_call: -; v_call: TRBV28; clone_size: many; cdr3_aa: CASSFEKGANSPLHF; cdr3_nt: TGTGCCAGCAGTTTTGAGAAGGGTGCAAATTCACCCCTCCACTTT
j_call: TRBJ1-3; d_call: -; v_call: TRBV20-1; clone_size: -; cdr3_aa: CSALGVGGNTIYF; cdr3_nt: TGCAGTGCCTTAGGAGTGGGAGGAAACACCATATATTTT
j_call: TRBJ1-4; d_call: -; v_call: TRBV28; clone_size: many; cdr3_aa: CASNGPRTEKLFF; cdr3_nt: TGTGCCAGCAACGGGCCCCGGACTGAAAAACTGTTTTTT
j_call: TRBJ1-2; d_call: -; v_call: TRBV6-1; clone_size: -; cdr3_aa: CASREQLYGYTF; cdr3_nt: TGTGCCAGCAGGGAGCAGCTCTATGGCTACACCTTC
j_call: TRBJ2-1; d_call: TRBD2; v_call: TRBV2; clone_size: many; cdr3_aa: CATRSSGRSNEQFF; cdr3_nt: TGTGCCACAAGATCTAGCGGGAGGTCCAATGAGCAGTTCTTC
j_call: TRBJ1-3; d_call: -; v_call: TRBV16; clone_size: many; cdr3_aa: CASSQRTVEMDTIYF; cdr3_nt: TGTGCCAGCAGCCAAAGGACCGTTGAGATGGACACCATATATTTT
j_call: TRBJ2-1; d_call: -; v_call: TRBV28; clone_size: many; cdr3_aa: CASSWGMYKEQFF; cdr3_nt: TGTGCCAGCAGTTGGGGGATGTATAAGGAGCAGTTCTTC
j_call: TRBJ2-3; d_call: -; v_call: TRBV7-8; clone_size: many; cdr3_aa: CASTPPGGTDTQYF; cdr3_nt: TGTGCCAGCACCCCTCCGGGGGGCACAGATACGCAGTATTTT
j_call: TRBJ2-7; d_call: -; v_call: TRBV12-3/TRBV12-4; clone_size: many; cdr3_aa: CASKVTGRFDEQYF; cdr3_nt: TGTGCCAGCAAAGTTACAGGGCGCTTTGACGAGCAGTACTTC
j_call: TRBJ2-1; d_call: TRBD2; v_call: TRBV9; clone_size: many; cdr3_aa: CASSVLTSGAWNEQFF; cdr3_nt: TGTGCCAGCAGCGTACTAACTAGCGGGGCCTGGAATGAGCAGTTCTTC
j_call: TRBJ2-2; d_call: -; v_call: TRBV11-3; clone_size: -; cdr3_aa: CASSLDIAGELFF; cdr3_nt: TGTGCCAGCAGCTTAGATATAGCCGGGGAGCTGTTTTTT
j_call: TRBJ2-5; d_call: TRBD2; v_call: TRBV27; clone_size: -; cdr3_aa: CASSLTLAGAGETQYF; cdr3_nt: TGTGCCAGCAGTCTCACACTAGCGGGAGCAGGCGAGACCCAGTACTTC
j_call: TRBJ2-2; d_call: -; v_call: TRBV20-1; clone_size: few; cdr3_aa: CSAQGPDTGELVF; cdr3_nt: TGCAGTGCTCAAGGCCCCGACACCGGGGAGCTGGTTTTT
j_call: TRBJ2-7; d_call: -; v_call: TRBV20-1; clone_size: many; cdr3_aa: CSARDGRASSYEQYF; cdr3_nt: TGCAGTGCTAGAGACGGGCGGGCCAGCTCCTACGAGCAGTACTTC
j_call: TRBJ2-1; d_call: TRBD2; v_call: TRBV19; clone_size: few; cdr3_aa: CASSVLAGGNEQFF; cdr3_nt: TGTGCCAGTAGTGTCCTAGCGGGAGGCAATGAGCAGTTCTTC
j_call: TRBJ2-7; d_call: -; v_call: TRBV7-6; clone_size: many; cdr3_aa: CASSATTGNYEQYF; cdr3_nt: TGTGCCAGCAGCGCCACCACCGGGAACTACGAGCAGTACTTC